This T cell receptor (beta chain) was obtained from a study of cytomegalovirus exposure and HLA in healthy donors. Study-level information: Among the 398 donors who were genotyped, about 80% fell in the genetic ancestry cluster that is associated with self-reported Caucasian donors.

V trimming: 5 bases; J trimming: 2 bases; junction bases outside the gene matches: 3. The germline V gene has CDR1 SGHTA and CDR2 FQGNSA. The CDR3 is 14 amino acids. PCR used 60 Vbeta primers and 13 Jbeta primers. The assay was immunoSEQ multiplex PCR, and TCRdb's table has in-frame clones only and misses some. The sample shows 150,000 to 200,000 clones, roughly 72% of them seen only once. The study, taken as a whole, reports: Follow-up analysis later connected one missense variant in DCLRE1C with trimming of TCR beta V- and J-genes. What a later analysis reportedly showed was that an Asian-associated ancestry cluster had fewer N-insertions than the approximately 700-donor mean. Some V segments (TRBV6-2 and TRBV6-3 among them) were excluded as indistinguishable.

Notes on this clone: Its antigen remains unknown.

The V gene is TRBV7-2, the J gene TRBJ2-5; 9 positions agree with TRBD1. The clonotype was recovered from a man aged 35 to 55 in good health and CMV-seropositive. Material for sequencing was PBMCs. The CDR3 nucleotides read TGTGCCAGCAGCCCGGGACAGGGACAAGAGACCCAGTACTTC. This encodes CASSPGQGQETQYF.